The present entry profiles one T cell receptor beta chain with its context. Its target antigen remains unknown. No clone much larger than this one lies a single base away; base qualities are absent. TCRdb names Illumina HiSeq 2500 as the instrument used. TCR beta libraries were prepared by quantitative 5'-RACE with molecular barcodes. The original pipeline was this. A new computational method based on a probabilistic model of VDJ rearrangement was used to identify disease-linked TCR variants. The public reads were reprocessed in TCRdb via fastp at Q25 and MiXCR, keeping in-frame beta chains. Under each unique CDR3 protein, matching rows form one entry showing the most common genes and DNA. The V and J calls, along with clone size, are taken from TCRdb and not from the paper's own processing. In this sample the table shows 100,000 to 150,000 distinct CDR3 sequences, roughly 18% of which occur a single time. The ten largest clones take up roughly a third of the sample.

Per the germline V gene (reference sequence), MNHEY is the CDR1 and SMNVEV is the CDR2. V is cut by 6 bases and J by 2 bases, and the space between the germline ends is 8 bases. There are 12 amino acids in the CDR3, from cysteine to phenylalanine inclusive. The read is trimmed to its CDR3 DNA, 36 bases read in frame from base 1. These data come from a study of CD8 T cells in ankylosing spondylitis (dated by TCRdb to about 2017). The study in broad terms: The study set out to find disease-linked TCR variants by profiling T cell receptor beta repertoires in ankylosing spondylitis patients and healthy donors. The full study cohort comprised around 25 ankylosing spondylitis patients and some 110 healthy donors. Peripheral blood samples were taken, and synovial fluid was additionally collected from ankylosing spondylitis patients.

The full study reports these points: The disease-linked clones had a CD8+ phenotype and were found at relatively low frequencies in peripheral blood. Some of the motif variants had been reported before in the synovial fluid and blood of reactive arthritis patients, a finding that suggests common disease-initiation mechanisms. A TCR beta motif made up of several highly homologous amino acid variants appeared to be characteristic of blood from ankylosing spondylitis patients. According to the report, matched synovial fluid samples from ankylosing spondylitis patients were significantly enriched for the disease-linked clones.

The material sequenced was blood, either unsorted or a sorted T cell fraction (not recorded which). Rearrangement joined TRBV27 to TRBJ2-7, with no D gene named confidently. This TCR derives from a male donor with ankylosing spondylitis. The DNA sequence is as follows: TGTGCCAGCAGCGGTTCACCCTACGAGCAGTACTTC. Its protein reads: CASSGSPYEQYF.